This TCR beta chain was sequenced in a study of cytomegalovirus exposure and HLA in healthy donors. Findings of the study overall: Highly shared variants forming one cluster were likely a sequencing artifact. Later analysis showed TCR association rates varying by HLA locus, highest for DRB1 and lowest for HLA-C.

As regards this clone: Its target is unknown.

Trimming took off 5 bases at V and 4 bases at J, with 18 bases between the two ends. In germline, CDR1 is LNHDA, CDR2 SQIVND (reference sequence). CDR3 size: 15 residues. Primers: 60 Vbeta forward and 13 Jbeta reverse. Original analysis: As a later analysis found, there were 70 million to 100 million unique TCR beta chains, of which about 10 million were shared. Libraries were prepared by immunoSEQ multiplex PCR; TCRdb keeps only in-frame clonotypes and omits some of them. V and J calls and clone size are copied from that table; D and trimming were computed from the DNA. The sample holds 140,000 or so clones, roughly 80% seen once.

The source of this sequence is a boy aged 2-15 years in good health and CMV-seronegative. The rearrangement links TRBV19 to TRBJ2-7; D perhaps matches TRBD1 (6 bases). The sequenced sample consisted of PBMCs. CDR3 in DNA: TGTGCCAGTAGTTCGTTGGCAGGGGCTTTTTACGAGCAGTACTTC. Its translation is CASSSLAGAFYEQYF.